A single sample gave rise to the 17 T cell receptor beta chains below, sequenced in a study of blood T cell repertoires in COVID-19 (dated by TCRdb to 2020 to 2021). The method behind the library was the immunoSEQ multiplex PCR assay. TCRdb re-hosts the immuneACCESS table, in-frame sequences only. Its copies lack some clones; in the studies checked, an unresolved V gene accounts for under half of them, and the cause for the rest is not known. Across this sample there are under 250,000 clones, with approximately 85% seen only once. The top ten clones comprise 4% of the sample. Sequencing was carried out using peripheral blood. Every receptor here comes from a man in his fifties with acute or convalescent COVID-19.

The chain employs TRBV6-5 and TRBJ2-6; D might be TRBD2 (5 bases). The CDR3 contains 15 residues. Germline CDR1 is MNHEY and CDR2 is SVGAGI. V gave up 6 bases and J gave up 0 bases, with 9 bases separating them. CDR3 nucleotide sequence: TGTGCCAGCAGGGGAGAAATCTCTGGGGCCAACGTCCTGACTTTC. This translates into CASRGEISGANVLTF.

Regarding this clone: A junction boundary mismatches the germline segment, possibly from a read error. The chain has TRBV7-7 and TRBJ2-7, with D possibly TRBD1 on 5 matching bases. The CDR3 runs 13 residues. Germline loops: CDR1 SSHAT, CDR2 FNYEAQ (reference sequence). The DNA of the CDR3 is TGTGCTAGCAGCCTAACAGGAAACCACGAGCAGTACTTC. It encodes CASSLTGNHEQYF.

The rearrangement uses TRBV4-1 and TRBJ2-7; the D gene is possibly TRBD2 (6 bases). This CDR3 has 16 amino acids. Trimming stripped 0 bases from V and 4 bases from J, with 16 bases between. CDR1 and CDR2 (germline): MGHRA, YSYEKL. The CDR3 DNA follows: TGCGCCAGCAGCCAAGAGGACGGAGGGCGGAATTACGAGCAGTACTTC. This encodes CASSQEDGGRNYEQYF.

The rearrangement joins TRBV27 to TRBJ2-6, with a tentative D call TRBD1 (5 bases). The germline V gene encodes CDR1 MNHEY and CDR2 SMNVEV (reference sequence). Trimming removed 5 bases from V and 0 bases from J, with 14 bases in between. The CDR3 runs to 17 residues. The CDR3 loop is CASSAHRTRSGANVLTF. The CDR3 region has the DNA TGTGCCAGCAGTGCTCACAGGACCCGCTCTGGGGCCAACGTCCTGACTTTC.

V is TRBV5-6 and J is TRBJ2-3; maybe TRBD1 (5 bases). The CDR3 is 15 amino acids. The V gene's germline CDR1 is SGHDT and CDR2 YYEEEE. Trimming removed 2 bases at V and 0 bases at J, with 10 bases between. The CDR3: CASSFHRPSTDTQYF. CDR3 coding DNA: TGTGCCAGCAGCTTTCACAGGCCTAGCACAGATACGCAGTATTTT.

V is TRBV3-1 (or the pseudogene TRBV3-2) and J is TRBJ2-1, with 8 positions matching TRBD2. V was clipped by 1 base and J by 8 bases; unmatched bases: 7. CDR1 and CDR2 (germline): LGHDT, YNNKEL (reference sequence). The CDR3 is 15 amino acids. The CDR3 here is CASSQVGGALHEQFF. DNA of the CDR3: TGTGCCAGCAGCCAAGTCGGGGGGGCGCTCCATGAGCAGTTCTTC.

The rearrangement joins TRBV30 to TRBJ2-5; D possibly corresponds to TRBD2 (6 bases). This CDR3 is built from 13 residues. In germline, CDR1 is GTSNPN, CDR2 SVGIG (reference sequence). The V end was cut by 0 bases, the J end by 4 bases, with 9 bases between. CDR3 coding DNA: TGTGCCTGGAGTGTAATCGGGGGAGAGACCCAGTACTTC. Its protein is CAWSVIGGETQYF.

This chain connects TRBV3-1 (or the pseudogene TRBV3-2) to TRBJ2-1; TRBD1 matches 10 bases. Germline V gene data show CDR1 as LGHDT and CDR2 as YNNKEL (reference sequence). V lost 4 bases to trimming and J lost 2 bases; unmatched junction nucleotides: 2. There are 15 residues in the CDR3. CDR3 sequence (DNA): TGTGCCAGCAGCCCGACAGGGGGCACCTACAATGAGCAGTTCTTC. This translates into CASSPTGGTYNEQFF.

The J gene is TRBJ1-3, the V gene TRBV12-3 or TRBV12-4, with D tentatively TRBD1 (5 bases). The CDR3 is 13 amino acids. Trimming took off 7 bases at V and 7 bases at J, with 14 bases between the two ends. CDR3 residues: CASIPAGLNTIYF. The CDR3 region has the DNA TGTGCCAGCATCCCGGCGGGGCTTAACACCATATATTTT.

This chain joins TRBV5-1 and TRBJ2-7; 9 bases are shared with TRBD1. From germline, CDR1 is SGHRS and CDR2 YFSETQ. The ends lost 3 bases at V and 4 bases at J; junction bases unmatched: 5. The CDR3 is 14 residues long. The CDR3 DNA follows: TGCGCCAGCAGCTGGGACAGGGCCGATTACGAGCAGTACTTC. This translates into CASSWDRADYEQYF.

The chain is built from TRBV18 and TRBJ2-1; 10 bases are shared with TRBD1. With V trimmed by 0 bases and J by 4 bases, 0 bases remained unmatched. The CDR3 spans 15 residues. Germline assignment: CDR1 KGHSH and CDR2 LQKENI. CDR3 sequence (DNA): TGTGCCAGCTCACCACCGGGACAGGGGTACAATGAGCAGTTCTTC. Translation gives CASSPPGQGYNEQFF.

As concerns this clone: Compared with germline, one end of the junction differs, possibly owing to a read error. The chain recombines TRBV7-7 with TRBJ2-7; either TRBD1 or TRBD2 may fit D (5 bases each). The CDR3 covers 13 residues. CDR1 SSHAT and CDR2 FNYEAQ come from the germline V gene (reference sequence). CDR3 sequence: CASSLAGSDEQYF. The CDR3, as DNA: TGTGCTAGCAGCTTAGCAGGGAGCGACGAGCAGTACTTC.

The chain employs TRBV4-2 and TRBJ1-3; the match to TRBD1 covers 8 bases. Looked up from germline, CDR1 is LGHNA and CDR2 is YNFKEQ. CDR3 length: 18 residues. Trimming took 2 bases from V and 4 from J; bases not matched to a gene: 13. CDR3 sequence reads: CASSQPGQARRFGNTIYF. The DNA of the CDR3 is TGTGCCAGCAGCCAACCGGGACAGGCCCGCCGGTTCGGAAACACCATATATTTT.

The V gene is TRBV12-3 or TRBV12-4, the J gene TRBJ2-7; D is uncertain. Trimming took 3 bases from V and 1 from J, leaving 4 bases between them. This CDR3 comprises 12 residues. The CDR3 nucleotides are TGTGCCAGCAGTTTCCATTCCTACGAGCAGTACTTC. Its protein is CASSFHSYEQYF.

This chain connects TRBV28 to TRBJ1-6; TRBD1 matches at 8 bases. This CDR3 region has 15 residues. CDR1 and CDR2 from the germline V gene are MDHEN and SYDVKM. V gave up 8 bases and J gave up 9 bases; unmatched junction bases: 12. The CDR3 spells CASETAGTGFSPLHF. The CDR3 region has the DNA TGTGCCAGCGAAACCGCCGGGACAGGTTTTTCACCCCTCCACTTT.

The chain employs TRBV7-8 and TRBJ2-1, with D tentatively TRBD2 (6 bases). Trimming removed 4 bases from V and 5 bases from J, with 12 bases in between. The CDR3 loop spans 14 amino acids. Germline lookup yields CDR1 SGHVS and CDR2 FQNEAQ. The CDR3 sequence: CASSSGLLDNEQFF. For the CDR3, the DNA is TGTGCCAGCAGCTCGGGACTCCTCGACAATGAGCAGTTCTTC.

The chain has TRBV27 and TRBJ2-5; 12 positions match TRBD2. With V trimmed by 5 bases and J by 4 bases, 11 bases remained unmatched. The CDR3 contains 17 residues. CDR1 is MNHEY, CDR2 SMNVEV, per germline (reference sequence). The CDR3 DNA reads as TGTGCCAGCAGTGTCTTGACTAGCGGGAGTGAGGGAGAGACCCAGTACTTC. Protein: CASSVLTSGSEGETQYF.